A selection of T cell receptor beta chains follows, all from one sample in a study of blood T cell repertoires in COVID-19. TCRdb's table, derived via immunoSEQ multiplex PCR, lists solely in-frame clones and lacks some. The repertoire holds tens of thousands of clones, with 80% to 95% as singletons. The sequenced sample consisted of peripheral blood. The receptor source for this set is a man between 45 and 60 years old with active COVID-19. The CDR3 runs from the conserved cysteine through the conserved F or W. D genes are given only for firm matches.

D	V	J	CDR3
NA	TRBV2	TRBJ2-3	CAGSLAETDTQYF
NA	TRBV11-2	TRBJ2-1	CASSLGRGPEQFF
NA	TRBV6-5	TRBJ2-1	CASSNPRSAGEQFF
TRBD1	TRBV5-1	TRBJ2-3	CASSSTGQGGGDTQYF
NA	TRBV5-6	TRBJ2-1	CASSALGEQFF
NA	TRBV5-1	TRBJ1-1	CASSLKPGKRIEAFF
TRBD1	TRBV7-9	TRBJ1-6	CASSLAGQGNSPLHF
TRBD2	TRBV15	TRBJ2-1	CATSRDLAGGPNEQFF
TRBD2	TRBV5-4	TRBJ2-1	CASSSRKTSGYNEQFF
TRBD1	TRBV6-1	TRBJ1-1	CASSEAMTGSTEAFF
TRBD1	TRBV3-1/TRBV3-2	TRBJ1-5	CASSHAGTDNQPQHF
TRBD1	TRBV14	TRBJ1-6	CASSQSRTGVLHF
TRBD1	TRBV3-1/TRBV3-2	TRBJ2-7	CASSRSTGPSYEQYF
NA	TRBV3-1/TRBV3-2	TRBJ2-7	CASRARHSSYEQYF
NA	TRBV13	TRBJ2-3	CASSEPRDTQYF
NA	TRBV19	TRBJ1-2	CASSISTGNPNYGYTF
NA	TRBV5-3	TRBJ2-7	CARSLKVRGRAFEQYF
NA	TRBV27	TRBJ2-7	CASSPQGPHWGNEQYF
NA	TRBV10-1	TRBJ2-1	CASSDRAGVNNEQFF
NA	TRBV5-4	TRBJ2-3	CASSLFGEGDTQYF
NA	TRBV29-1	TRBJ1-3	CSGTDSGNTIYF
NA	TRBV10-3	TRBJ2-1	CASAGVSGEQFF
TRBD2	TRBV19	TRBJ2-1	CASSPGLAGVLTYNEQFF
TRBD2	TRBV19	TRBJ2-1	CASRGLAGEGYNEQFF
TRBD2	TRBV10-1	TRBJ2-5	CASYSGQETQYF
NA	TRBV2	TRBJ1-2	CASFDSYGYTF
TRBD1	TRBV19	TRBJ1-2	CASSRGQVDYGYTF
NA	TRBV18	TRBJ2-1	CASSRDRGSEQFF
TRBD2	TRBV5-1	TRBJ2-1	CASSFVSGRAENEQFF
NA	TRBV4-1	TRBJ1-2	CASSPARGTANYGYTF
TRBD1	TRBV5-1	TRBJ1-1	CASSFNDGQGVVSFF
NA	TRBV18	TRBJ2-7	CASSPGQKGVNYEQYF
NA	TRBV6-1	TRBJ1-1	CASSEAAGVTEAFF
TRBD1	TRBV6-5	TRBJ2-3	CASRPGQGDTDTQYF
NA	TRBV19	TRBJ2-7	CASSPTVESYEQYF